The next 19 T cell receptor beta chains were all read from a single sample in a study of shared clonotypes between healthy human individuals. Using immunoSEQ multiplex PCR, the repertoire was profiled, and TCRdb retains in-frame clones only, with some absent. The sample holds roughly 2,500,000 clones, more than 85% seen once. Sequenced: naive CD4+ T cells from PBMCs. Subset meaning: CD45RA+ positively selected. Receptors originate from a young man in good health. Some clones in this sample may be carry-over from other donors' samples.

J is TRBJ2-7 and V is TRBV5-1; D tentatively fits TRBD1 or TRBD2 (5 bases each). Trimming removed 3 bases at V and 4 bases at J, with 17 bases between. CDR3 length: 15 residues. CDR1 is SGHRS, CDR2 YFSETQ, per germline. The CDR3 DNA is TGCGCCAGCAGCTCAATTCCGGGACCGCTGTACGAGCAGTACTTC. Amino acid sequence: CASSSIPGPLYEQYF. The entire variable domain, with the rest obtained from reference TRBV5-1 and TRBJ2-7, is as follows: KAGVTQTPRYLIKTRGQQVTLSCSPISGHRSVSWYQQTPGQGLQFLFEYFSETQRNKGNFPGRFSGRQFSNSRSEMNVSTLELGDSALYLCASSSIPGPLYEQYFGPGTRLTVT.

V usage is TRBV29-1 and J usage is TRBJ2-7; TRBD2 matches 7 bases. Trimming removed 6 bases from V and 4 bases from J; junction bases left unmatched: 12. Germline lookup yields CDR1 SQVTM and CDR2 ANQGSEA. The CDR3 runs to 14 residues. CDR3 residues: CSVRLAPFAYEQYF. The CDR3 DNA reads TGCAGCGTGCGACTAGCCCCTTTTGCATACGAGCAGTACTTC.

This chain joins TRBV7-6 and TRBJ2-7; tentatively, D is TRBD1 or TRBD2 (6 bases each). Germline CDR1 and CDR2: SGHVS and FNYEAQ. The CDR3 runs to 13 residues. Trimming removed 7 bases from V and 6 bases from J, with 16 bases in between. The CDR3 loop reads CASTSRSGAEQYF. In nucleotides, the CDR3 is TGTGCCAGCACCTCGCGGTCGGGGGCCGAGCAGTACTTC.

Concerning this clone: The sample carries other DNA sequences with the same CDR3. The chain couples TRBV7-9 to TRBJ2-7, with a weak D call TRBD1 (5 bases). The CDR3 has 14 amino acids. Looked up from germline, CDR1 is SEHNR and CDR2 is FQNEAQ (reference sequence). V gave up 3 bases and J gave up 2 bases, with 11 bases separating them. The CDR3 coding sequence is TGTGCCAGCAGCTTTCGAGACAGACCCTACGAGCAGTACTTC. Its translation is CASSFRDRPYEQYF.

CDR3 loop: CASSPPTGKTGYTF. The CDR3 nucleotides read TGTGCCAGCAGCCCACCTACAGGGAAGACGGGCTACACCTTC. The V call is TRBV6-6, the J call TRBJ1-2; D is possibly TRBD1 (6 bases). Germline V gene lookup returns CDR1 MNHNY and CDR2 SVGAGI (reference sequence). The length of the CDR3 is 14 residues. The ends were cut back, 6 bases at V and 8 bases at J, with 19 bases in the middle.

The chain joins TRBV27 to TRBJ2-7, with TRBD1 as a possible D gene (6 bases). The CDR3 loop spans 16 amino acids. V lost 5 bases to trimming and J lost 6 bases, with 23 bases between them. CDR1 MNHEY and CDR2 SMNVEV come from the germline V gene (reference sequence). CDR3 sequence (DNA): TGTGCCAGCAGTGACCGGGGCTTCATATCCAGGGGCGAGCAGTACTTC. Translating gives CASSDRGFISRGEQYF.

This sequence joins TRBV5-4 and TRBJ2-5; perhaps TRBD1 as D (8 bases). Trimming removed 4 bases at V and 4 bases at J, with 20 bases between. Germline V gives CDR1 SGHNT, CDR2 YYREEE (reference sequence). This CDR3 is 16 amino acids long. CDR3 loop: CASSPGTGGGGETQYF. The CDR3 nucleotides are TGTGCCAGCAGCCCTGGTACAGGGGGGGGAGGAGAGACCCAGTACTTC.

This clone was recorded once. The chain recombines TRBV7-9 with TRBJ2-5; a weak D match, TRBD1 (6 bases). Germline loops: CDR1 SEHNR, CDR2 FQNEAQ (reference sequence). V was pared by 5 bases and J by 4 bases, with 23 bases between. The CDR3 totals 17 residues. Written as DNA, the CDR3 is TGTGCCAGCAGCCGTTTAACCGTCACCAGGGGCGGAGAGACCCAGTACTTC. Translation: CASSRLTVTRGGETQYF.

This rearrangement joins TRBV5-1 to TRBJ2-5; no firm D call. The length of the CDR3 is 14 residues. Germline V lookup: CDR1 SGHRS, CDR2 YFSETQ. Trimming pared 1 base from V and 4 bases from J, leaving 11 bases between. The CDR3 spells CASSLTGVPETQYF. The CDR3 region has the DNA TGCGCCAGCAGCTTGACTGGGGTTCCAGAGACCCAGTACTTC.

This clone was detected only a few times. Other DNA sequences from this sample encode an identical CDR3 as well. The CDR3 region is CATSRGGEETQYF. DNA for the CDR3: TGTGCCACCAGCAGAGGTGGGGAAGAGACCCAGTACTTC. The J gene is TRBJ2-5, the V gene TRBV15, with D unresolved. The germline V and J ends were trimmed by 1 base and 3 bases, with 6 bases remaining between them. Germline V gives CDR1 LNHNV, CDR2 YYDKDF (reference sequence). CDR3 length: 13 amino acids.

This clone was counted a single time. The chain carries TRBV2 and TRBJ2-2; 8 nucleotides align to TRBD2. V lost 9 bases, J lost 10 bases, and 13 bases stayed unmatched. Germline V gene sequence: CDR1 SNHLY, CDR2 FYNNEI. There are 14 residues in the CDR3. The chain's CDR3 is CASTSGSGVAELFF. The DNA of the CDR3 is TGTGCCAGTACGAGCGGGAGTGGGGTGGCGGAGCTGTTTTTT.

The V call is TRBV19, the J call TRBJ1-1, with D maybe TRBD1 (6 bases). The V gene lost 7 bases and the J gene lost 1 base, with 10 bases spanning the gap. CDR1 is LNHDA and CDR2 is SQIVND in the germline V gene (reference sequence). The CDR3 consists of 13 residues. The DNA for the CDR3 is TGTGCCAGTAAGCGGGGGGCGAACACTGAAGCTTTCTTT. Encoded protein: CASKRGANTEAFF.

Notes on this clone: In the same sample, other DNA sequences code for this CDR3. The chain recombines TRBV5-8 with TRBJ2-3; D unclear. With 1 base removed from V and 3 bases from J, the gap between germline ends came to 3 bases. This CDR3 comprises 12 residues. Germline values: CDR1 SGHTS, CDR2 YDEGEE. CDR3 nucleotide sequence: TGTGCCAGCAGCTTGCCGACAGATACGCAGTATTTT. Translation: CASSLPTDTQYF.

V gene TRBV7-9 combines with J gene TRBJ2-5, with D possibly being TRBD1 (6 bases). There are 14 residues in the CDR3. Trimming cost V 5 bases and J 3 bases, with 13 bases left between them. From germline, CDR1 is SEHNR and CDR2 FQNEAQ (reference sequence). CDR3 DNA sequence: TGTGCCAGCAGCCTCCGACAGGTGGAAGAGACCCAGTACTTC. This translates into CASSLRQVEETQYF.

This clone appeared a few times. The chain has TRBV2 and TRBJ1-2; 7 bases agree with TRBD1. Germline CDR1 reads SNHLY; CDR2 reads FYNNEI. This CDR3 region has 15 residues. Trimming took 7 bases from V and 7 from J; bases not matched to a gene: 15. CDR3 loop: CASTRSQGGKVGYTF. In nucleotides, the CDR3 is TGTGCCAGCACGAGAAGCCAGGGGGGTAAGGTTGGCTACACCTTC. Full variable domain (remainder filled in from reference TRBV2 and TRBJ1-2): EPEVTQTPSHQVTQMGQEVILRCVPISNHLYFYWYRQILGQKVEFLVSFYNNEISEKSEIFDDQFSVERPDGSNFTLKIRSTKLEDSAMYFCASTRSQGGKVGYTFGSGTRLTVV.

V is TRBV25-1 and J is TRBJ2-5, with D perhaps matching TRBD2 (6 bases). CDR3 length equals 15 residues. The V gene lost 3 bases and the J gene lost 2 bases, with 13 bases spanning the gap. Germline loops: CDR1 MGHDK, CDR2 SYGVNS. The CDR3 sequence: CASSDHSGNQETQYF. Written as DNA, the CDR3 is TGTGCCAGCAGTGATCATAGCGGCAATCAAGAGACCCAGTACTTC.

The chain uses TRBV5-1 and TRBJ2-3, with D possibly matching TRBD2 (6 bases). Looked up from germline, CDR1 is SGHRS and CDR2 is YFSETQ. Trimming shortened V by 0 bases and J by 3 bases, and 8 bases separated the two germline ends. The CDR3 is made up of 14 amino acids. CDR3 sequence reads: CASSLEEGTDTQYF. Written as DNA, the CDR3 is TGCGCCAGCAGCTTGGAGGAGGGGACAGATACGCAGTATTTT.

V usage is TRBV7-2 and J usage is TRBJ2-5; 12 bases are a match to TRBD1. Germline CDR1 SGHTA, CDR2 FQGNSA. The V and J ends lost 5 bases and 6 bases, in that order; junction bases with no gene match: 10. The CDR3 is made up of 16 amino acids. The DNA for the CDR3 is TGTGCCAGCAGCACCGAAGGGACAGGGGGCTCGAAGACCCAGTACTTC. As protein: CASSTEGTGGSKTQYF.

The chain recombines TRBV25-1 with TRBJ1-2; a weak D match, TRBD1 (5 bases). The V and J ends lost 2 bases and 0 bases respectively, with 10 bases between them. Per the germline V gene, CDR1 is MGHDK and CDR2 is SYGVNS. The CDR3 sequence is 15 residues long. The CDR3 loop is CASSERVGANYGYTF. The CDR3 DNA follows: TGTGCCAGCAGTGAAAGGGTGGGGGCTAACTATGGCTACACCTTC.